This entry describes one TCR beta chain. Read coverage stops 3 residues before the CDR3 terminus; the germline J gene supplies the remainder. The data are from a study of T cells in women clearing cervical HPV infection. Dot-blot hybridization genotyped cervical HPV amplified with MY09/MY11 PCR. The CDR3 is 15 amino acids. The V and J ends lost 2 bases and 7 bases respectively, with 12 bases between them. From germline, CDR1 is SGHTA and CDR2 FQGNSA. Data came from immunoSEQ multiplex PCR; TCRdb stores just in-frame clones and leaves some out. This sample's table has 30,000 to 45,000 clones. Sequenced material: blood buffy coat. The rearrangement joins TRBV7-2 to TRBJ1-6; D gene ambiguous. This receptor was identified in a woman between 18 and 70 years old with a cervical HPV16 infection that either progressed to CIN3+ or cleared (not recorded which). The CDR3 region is CASSLRTGFNSPLHF. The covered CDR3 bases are TGTGCCAGCAGCTTACGTACCGGGTTCAATTCACCC.